This TCR beta chain was obtained from a study of T cell changes during pregnancy in multiple sclerosis. Germline CDR1 and CDR2: SQVTM and ANQGSEA. V dropped 1 base and J dropped 4 bases, with 5 bases sitting between them. CDR3 size: 12 residues. Here immunoSEQ multiplex PCR was the method, and the copy in TCRdb shows in-frame clones only, minus some. The sample yields about 75,000 clones, 70% to 90% seen once. The source is a female donor in good health, enrolled as a control in a pregnancy study. Sequenced material: peripheral blood, taken in the first trimester of pregnancy. The chain uses TRBV29-1 and TRBJ2-4; D unresolved. The CDR3 protein is CSVEGQKNIQYF. Here the CDR3 DNA reads TGCAGCGTTGAAGGCCAGAAAAACATTCAGTACTTC.